Listed below are T cell receptor beta chains from one sample, sequenced in a study of T cell responses to AZD1222 COVID-19 vaccine. Using immunoSEQ multiplex PCR, the repertoire was profiled, and TCRdb retains in-frame clones only, with some absent. The data hold roughly 200,000 clones, with 90% to 95% observed a single time. The sequences come from peripheral blood, collected on day 0 of MenACWY control vaccination. The origin of the receptors is an adult in good health. CDR3s include the opening cysteine and the closing phenylalanine or tryptophan. D genes are given only for firm matches. Rows give clone size only sometimes, using once, few, many, or a class for an expanded clone.

v_call	j_call	clone_size	d_call	cdr3_nt	cdr3_aa
TRBV9	TRBJ2-7	-	TRBD1	TGTGCCAGCAGCGGGGGTCAGGGACAGGGACGGCGCTCCTACGAGCAGTACTTC	CASSGGQGQGRRSYEQYF
TRBV3-1/TRBV3-2	TRBJ1-3	-	-	TGTGCCAGCAGCCCGGCATTGGGAAACACCATATATTTT	CASSPALGNTIYF
TRBV18	TRBJ1-5	-	TRBD1	TGTGCCAGCTCAAGGGACAGGGATCAGCCCCAGCATTTT	CASSRDRDQPQHF
TRBV7-2	TRBJ1-1	-	-	TGTGCCAGCAGCTTAGCGCGGGGGGCTGAAGCTTTCTTT	CASSLARGAEAFF
TRBV27	TRBJ2-7	-	TRBD2	TGTGCCAGCAGTCAATATAGCGGGGACGGCGAGCAGTACTTC	CASSQYSGDGEQYF
TRBV5-4	TRBJ1-2	many	-	TGTGCCAGCAGCTTTTCCGGGACGTATGGCTACACCTTC	CASSFSGTYGYTF
TRBV7-2	TRBJ1-1	-	TRBD1	TGTGCCAGCAGCGTCGGACAGGGGCACACTGAAGCTTTCTTT	CASSVGQGHTEAFF
TRBV28	TRBJ1-4	-	-	TGTGCCAGCAGCCAGAACTCCCTTGCAACTAATGAAAAACTGTTTTTT	CASSQNSLATNEKLFF
TRBV11-2	TRBJ2-7	-	TRBD2	TGTGCCAGCAGCATAAGTTGGACTAGCGGGTCAAGCTACTACGAGCAGTACTTC	CASSISWTSGSSYYEQYF
TRBV29-1	TRBJ2-3	-	-	TGCACCACCAAGAGCACAGATACGCAGTATTTT	CTTKSTDTQYF
TRBV21-1	TRBJ1-1	-	-	TGTGCCAGCAGCAAAGTTGGGACTGAAGCTTTCTTT	CASSKVGTEAFF
TRBV7-9	TRBJ1-2	-	TRBD1	TGTGCCAGCAGCGATTGGACAGGGGAATTCCCCTTGACACTCTATGGCTACACCTTC	CASSDWTGEFPLTLYGYTF
TRBV25-1	TRBJ2-1	-	-	TGTGCCAGCAGTGGGGCCGCATACAATGAGCAGTTCTTC	CASSGAAYNEQFF
TRBV6-5	TRBJ1-5	-	-	TGTGCCAGCAGTTACTCGCAGAGGAGCAATCAGCCCCAGCATTTT	CASSYSQRSNQPQHF
TRBV6-1	TRBJ1-5	once	TRBD1	TGTGCCAGCAGTGAACAGGGGGCGCGAGGACAGCCCCAGCATTTT	CASSEQGARGQPQHF
TRBV28	TRBJ1-1	-	-	TGTGCCAGCAGTGCGGGGGGGAGGCCCACTGAAGCTTTCTTT	CASSAGGRPTEAFF
TRBV2	TRBJ1-5	-	-	TGTGCCAGCAGTGATACGGGCCCGCTCAATCAGCCCCAGCATTTT	CASSDTGPLNQPQHF
TRBV3-1/TRBV3-2	TRBJ1-1	-	-	TGTGCCAGCAGCCAACTCGGAAACACTGAAGCTTTCTTT	CASSQLGNTEAFF
TRBV30	TRBJ1-1	once	TRBD1	TGTGCCTGGAGTCCCTTAACAGGGGTCGCGGATGCTTTCTTT	CAWSPLTGVADAFF
TRBV5-1	TRBJ2-5	-	-	TGCGCCAGCAGCTTAAGCGGGACAGCAGAAGAGACCCAGTACTTC	CASSLSGTAEETQYF
TRBV7-9	TRBJ1-1	-	-	TGTGCCAGCAGCTTAAGCACTGAAGCTTTCTTT	CASSLSTEAFF
TRBV10-2	TRBJ2-2	-	-	TGCGCCAGCAGAGATGGGCTCTACACCGGGGAGCTGTTTTTT	CASRDGLYTGELFF
TRBV5-5	TRBJ1-1	-	-	TGTGCCAGCAGCTTGGCCTCAGGGAGAGGAACTGAAGCTTTCTTT	CASSLASGRGTEAFF
TRBV24-1	TRBJ1-2	-	-	TGTGCCACCAGTGTTGGGGCCTCTCATGGCTACACCTTC	CATSVGASHGYTF
TRBV20-1	TRBJ1-2	-	-	TGCAGTGCTGGAGTGGTGTCTGGCTACACCTTC	CSAGVVSGYTF
TRBV5-1	TRBJ2-1	once	TRBD1	TGCGCCAGCAGTCGGGACAGCTCCTACAATGAGCAGTTCTTC	CASSRDSSYNEQFF
TRBV5-1	TRBJ1-1	-	-	TGCGCCAGCAGCTTGACAGGGAACACTGAAGCTTTCTTT	CASSLTGNTEAFF
TRBV3-1/TRBV3-2	TRBJ1-4	few	-	TGTGCCAGCAGCCCCTATCGCCGGGGTGGTGAAAAACTGTTTTTT	CASSPYRRGGEKLFF
TRBV2	TRBJ1-2	-	-	TGTGCCAGCAGTGAAAGCTTGATTCCGGGGGTGAACACCTTC	CASSESLIPGVNTF
TRBV3-1/TRBV3-2	TRBJ1-4	-	-	TGTGCCAGCAGCCACAAAGCCGGAGGAAAACTGTTTTTT	CASSHKAGGKLFF
TRBV5-6	TRBJ2-7	once	-	TGTGCCAGCAGCCTCCGGGACGGCTACGAGCAGTACTTC	CASSLRDGYEQYF
TRBV4-3	TRBJ1-2	-	-	TGCGCCAGCAGCCAAGGAAGGGGCGTCGGCTATGGCTACACCTTC	CASSQGRGVGYGYTF
TRBV7-9	TRBJ1-2	few	TRBD1	TGTGCCAGCAGCCCGGGACAGGTCAACGGCTACACCTTC	CASSPGQVNGYTF
TRBV2	TRBJ2-3	few	-	TGTGCCAGCAGGTCCGGGACGCACCTCACAGATACGCAGTATTTT	CASRSGTHLTDTQYF
TRBV10-3	TRBJ2-7	-	-	TGTGCCATCAGTGAGTCGCCCCCCTACGAGCAGTACTTC	CAISESPPYEQYF
TRBV29-1	TRBJ1-2	-	TRBD1	TGCAGCCTTGAAGGGGACAGGGGAGGCTATGGCTACACCTTC	CSLEGDRGGYGYTF
TRBV19	TRBJ2-5	-	-	TGTGCCAGTAGTATCTATCACAGAGAGACCCAGTACTTC	CASSIYHRETQYF
TRBV12-3/TRBV12-4	TRBJ2-3	-	TRBD2	TGTGCCAGCAGTCTGACTAGCAATACGCAGTATTTT	CASSLTSNTQYF
TRBV27	TRBJ2-5	-	-	TGTGCCAGCAGTTGGGGCCAGGGGTATCCTAAAGAGACCCAGTACTTC	CASSWGQGYPKETQYF